Reported below is one TCR beta chain. This sample is drawn from a study of control samples from healthy donors and cancer patients. The repertoire was sequenced with immunoSEQ multiplex PCR; TCRdb's copy has only in-frame clones and lacks some. The top ten hold around 20% of the sample, which has over 75,000 clones, approximately 80% seen once. The clonotype was recovered from a man aged 30 to 45 in good health. Source material: blood.

CDR3 sequence (DNA): TGTGCCAGCAGCGACTGGGGACAGCCTGAAGCTTTCTTT. Its translation: CASSDWGQPEAFF. The V and J genes are TRBV28 and TRBJ1-1, with 7 bases identical to TRBD1. Germline lookup yields CDR1 MDHEN and CDR2 SYDVKM. The CDR3 contains 13 residues. J was trimmed by 6 bases and V by 6 bases; bases with no gene match: 7.